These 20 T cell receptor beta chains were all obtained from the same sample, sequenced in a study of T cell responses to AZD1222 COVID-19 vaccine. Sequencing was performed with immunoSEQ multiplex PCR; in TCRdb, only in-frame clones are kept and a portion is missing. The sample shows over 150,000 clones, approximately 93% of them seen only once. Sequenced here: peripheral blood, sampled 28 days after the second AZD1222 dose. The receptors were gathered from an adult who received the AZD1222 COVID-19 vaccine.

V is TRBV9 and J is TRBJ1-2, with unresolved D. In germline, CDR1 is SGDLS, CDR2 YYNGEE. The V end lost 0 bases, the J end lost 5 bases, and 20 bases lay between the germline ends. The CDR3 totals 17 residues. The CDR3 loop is CASSVEPAAALYYGYTF. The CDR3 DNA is TGTGCCAGCAGCGTAGAGCCCGCTGCGGCACTGTATTATGGCTACACCTTC.

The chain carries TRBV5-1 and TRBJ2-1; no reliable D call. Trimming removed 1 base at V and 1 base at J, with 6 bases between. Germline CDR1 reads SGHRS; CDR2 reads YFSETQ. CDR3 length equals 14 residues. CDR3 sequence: CASSLPESYNEQFF. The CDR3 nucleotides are TGCGCCAGCAGCTTGCCGGAATCCTACAATGAGCAGTTCTTC.

The CDR3 sequence: CASSLAGQGRGSPLHF. The CDR3 bases are TGCGCCAGCAGCTTGGCCGGACAGGGCAGGGGTTCACCCCTCCACTTT. The rearrangement uses TRBV5-1 and TRBJ1-6; 8 bases fit TRBD1. Germline V gene lookup returns CDR1 SGHRS and CDR2 YFSETQ. V shed 0 bases and J 9 bases; nucleotides not matched to a gene: 8. This CDR3 region has 16 residues.

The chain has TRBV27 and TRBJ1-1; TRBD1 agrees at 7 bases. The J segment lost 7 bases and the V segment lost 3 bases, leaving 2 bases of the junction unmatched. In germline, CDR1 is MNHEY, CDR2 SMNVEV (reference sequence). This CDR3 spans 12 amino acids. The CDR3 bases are TGTGCCAGCAGTTTTCGACAGGGTGAAGCTTTCTTT. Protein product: CASSFRQGEAFF.

CDR3 bases: TGTGCCATCAGGGCAGAAGAGACCCAGTACTTC. This sequence encodes CAIRAEETQYF. This chain uses TRBV10-3 with TRBJ2-5; D is ambiguous. CDR3 length equals 11 residues. Germline V gene lookup returns CDR1 ENHRY and CDR2 SYGVKD. The V end lost 6 bases, the J end lost 3 bases, and 5 bases lay between the germline ends.

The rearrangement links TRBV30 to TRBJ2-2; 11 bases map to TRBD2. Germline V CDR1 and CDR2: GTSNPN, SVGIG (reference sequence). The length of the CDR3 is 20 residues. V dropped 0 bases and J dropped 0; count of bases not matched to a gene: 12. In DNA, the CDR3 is TGTGCCTGGAGTGTAGTGAGGCTAGCGGGGGGCGGATCGAACACCGGGGAGCTGTTTTTT. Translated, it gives CAWSVVRLAGGGSNTGELFF.

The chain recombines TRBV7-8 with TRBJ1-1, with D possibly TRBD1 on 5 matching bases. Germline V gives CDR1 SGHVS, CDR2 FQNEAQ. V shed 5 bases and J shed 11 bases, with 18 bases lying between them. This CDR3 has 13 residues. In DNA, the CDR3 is TGTGCCAGCAGCATTCCCGGGGCCCGGGAGGCTTTCTTT. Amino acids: CASSIPGAREAFF. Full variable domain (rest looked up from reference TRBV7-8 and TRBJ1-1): GAGVSQSPRYKVAKRGQDVALRCDPISGHVSLFWYQQALGQGPEFLTYFQNEAQLDKSGLPSDRFFAERPEGSVSTLKIQRTQQEDSAVYLCASSIPGAREAFFGQGTRLTVV.

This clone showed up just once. The CDR3 DNA reads TGTGCCAGCAGCTTGACTAGCGAGACCGGGGAGCTGTTTTTT. Amino acids: CASSLTSETGELFF. The V and J genes are TRBV5-4 and TRBJ2-2, with 7 bases matching TRBD2. The CDR3 spans 14 residues. After removal of 1 base from V and 5 bases from J, the junction contained 2 bases not matched to a gene. The germline gives CDR1 SGHNT, CDR2 YYREEE (reference sequence).

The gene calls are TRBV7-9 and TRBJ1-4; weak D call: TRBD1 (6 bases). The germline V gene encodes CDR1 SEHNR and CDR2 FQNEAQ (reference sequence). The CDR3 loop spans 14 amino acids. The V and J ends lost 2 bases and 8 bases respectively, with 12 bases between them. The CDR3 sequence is CASSLLGGREKLFF. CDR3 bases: TGTGCCAGCAGCTTATTGGGGGGGCGCGAAAAACTGTTTTTT.

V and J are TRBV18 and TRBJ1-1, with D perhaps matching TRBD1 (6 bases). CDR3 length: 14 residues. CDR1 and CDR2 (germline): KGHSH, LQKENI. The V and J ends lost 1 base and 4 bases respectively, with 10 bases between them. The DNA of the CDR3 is TGTGCCAGCTCACCACAGCCCAGGGGCACTGAAGCTTTCTTT. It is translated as CASSPQPRGTEAFF.

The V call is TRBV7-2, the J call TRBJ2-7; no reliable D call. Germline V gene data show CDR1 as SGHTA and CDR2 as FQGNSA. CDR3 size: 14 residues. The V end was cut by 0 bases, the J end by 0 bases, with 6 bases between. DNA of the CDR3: TGTGCCAGCAGCTTAGCTAAGGACTCCTACGAGCAGTACTTC. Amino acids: CASSLAKDSYEQYF.

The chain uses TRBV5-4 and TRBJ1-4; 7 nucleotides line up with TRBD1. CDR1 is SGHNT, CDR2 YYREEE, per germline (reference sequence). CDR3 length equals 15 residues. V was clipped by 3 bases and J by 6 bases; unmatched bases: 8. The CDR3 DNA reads TGTGCCAGCAGCTCGCCGGGACAGACGCATGAAAAACTGTTTTTT. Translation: CASSSPGQTHEKLFF.

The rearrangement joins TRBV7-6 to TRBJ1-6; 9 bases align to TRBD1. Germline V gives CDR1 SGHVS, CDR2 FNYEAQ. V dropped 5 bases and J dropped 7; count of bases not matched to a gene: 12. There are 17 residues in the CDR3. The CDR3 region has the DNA TGTGCCAGCAGCCCACGGACCCCGACAGGGGGGAATTCACCCCTCCACTTT. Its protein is CASSPRTPTGGNSPLHF.

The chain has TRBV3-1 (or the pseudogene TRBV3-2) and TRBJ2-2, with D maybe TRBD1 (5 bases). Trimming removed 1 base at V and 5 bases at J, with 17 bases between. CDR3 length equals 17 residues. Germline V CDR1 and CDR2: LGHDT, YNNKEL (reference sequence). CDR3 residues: CASSQGSSGLGTGELFF. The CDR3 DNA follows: TGTGCCAGCAGCCAAGGGTCGTCAGGGCTTGGAACCGGGGAGCTGTTTTTT.

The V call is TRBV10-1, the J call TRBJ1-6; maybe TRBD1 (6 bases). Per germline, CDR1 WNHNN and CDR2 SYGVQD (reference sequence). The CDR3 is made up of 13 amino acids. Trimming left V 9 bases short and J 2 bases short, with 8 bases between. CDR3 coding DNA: TGCGCCAGGGGGGGGCCCTATAATTCACCCCTCCACTTT. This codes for CARGGPYNSPLHF.

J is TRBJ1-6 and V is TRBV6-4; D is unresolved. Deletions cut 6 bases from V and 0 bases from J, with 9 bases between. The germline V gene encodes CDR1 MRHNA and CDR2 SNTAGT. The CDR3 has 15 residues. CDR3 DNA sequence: TGTGCCAGCAGAAGAGGGTTCTCCTATAATTCACCCCTCCACTTT. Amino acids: CASRRGFSYNSPLHF.

CDR3 coding DNA: TGTGCCAGCACCCCGGGCGGGCCGACCTATGGCTACACCTTC. Translation gives CASTPGGPTYGYTF. The genes are TRBV5-4 and TRBJ1-2, with unresolved D. The CDR3 is made up of 14 amino acids. V gave up 6 bases and J gave up 4 bases, with 16 bases separating them. The germline gives CDR1 SGHNT, CDR2 YYREEE (reference sequence).

CDR3 nucleotides: TGTGCCACAGGGAGGGTGAACACTGAAGCTTTCTTT. As protein: CATGRVNTEAFF. The J gene is TRBJ1-1, the V gene TRBV27; possible D gene TRBD1, 5 bases. Per germline, CDR1 MNHEY and CDR2 SMNVEV (reference sequence). The CDR3 contains 12 residues. Between the trimmed V and J ends, which lost 10 bases and 0 bases, there was a span of 9 bases.

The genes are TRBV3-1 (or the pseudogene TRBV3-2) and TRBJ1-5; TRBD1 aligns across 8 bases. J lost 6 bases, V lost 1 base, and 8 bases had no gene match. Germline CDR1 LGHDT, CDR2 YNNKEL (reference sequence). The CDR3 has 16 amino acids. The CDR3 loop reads CASSQGLDRGSQPQHF. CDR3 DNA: TGTGCCAGCAGCCAAGGACTCGACAGGGGAAGTCAGCCCCAGCATTTT.

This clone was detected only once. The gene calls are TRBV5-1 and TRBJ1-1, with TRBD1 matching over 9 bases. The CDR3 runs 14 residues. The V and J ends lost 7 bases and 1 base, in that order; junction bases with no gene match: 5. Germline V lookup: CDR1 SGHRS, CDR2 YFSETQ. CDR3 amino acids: CASGTGFENTEAFF. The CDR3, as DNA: TGCGCCAGCGGGACAGGGTTTGAGAACACTGAAGCTTTCTTT.